These T cell receptor beta chains were read from a single sample in a study of identifying expanded T cells in peripheral blood. The data were produced by immunoSEQ multiplex PCR, yet TCRdb's version contains in-frame clones alone and is incomplete. The data contain 45,000 to 60,000 clones, about four fifths of them singletons. The sequenced sample consisted of blood. The receptors come from a person between 18 and 75 years old in good health. Each CDR3 is given with its conserved first and last residue. The order of the fields is V gene, clone size, D gene, CDR3 length, J gene, CDR3 protein, CDR3 DNA. The D gene is left open where the match is weak. Rows may omit the clone size; those that give it use once, few, many or a size class.

v_call: TRBV4-1
clone_size: few
d_call: .
cdr3_length: 16
j_call: TRBJ1-6
cdr3_aa: CASSQGPRRFNSPLHF
cdr3_nt: TGCGCCAGCAGCCAAGGCCCCCGGCGGTTTAATTCACCCCTCCACTTT

v_call: TRBV5-4
clone_size: .
d_call: .
cdr3_length: 13
j_call: TRBJ2-5
cdr3_aa: CASSLKGPETQYF
cdr3_nt: TGTGCCAGCAGCCTAAAGGGTCCAGAGACCCAGTACTTC

v_call: TRBV4-1
clone_size: .
d_call: .
cdr3_length: 14
j_call: TRBJ2-1
cdr3_aa: CASSPGGAPPEQFF
cdr3_nt: TGCGCCAGCAGCCCAGGGGGGGCCCCCCCTGAGCAGTTCTTC

v_call: TRBV11-2
clone_size: .
d_call: .
cdr3_length: 14
j_call: TRBJ2-7
cdr3_aa: CASSHPRGSYEQYF
cdr3_nt: TGTGCCAGCAGCCACCCGCGGGGTTCCTACGAGCAGTACTTC

v_call: TRBV25-1
clone_size: .
d_call: .
cdr3_length: 11
j_call: TRBJ2-1
cdr3_aa: CASSSPFEQFF
cdr3_nt: TGTGCCAGCTCAAGTCCGTTTGAGCAGTTCTTC

v_call: TRBV10-3
clone_size: .
d_call: TRBD2
cdr3_length: 14
j_call: TRBJ2-7
cdr3_aa: CAIRSAGGPNEQYF
cdr3_nt: TGTGCCATCAGGTCAGCGGGAGGGCCTAACGAGCAGTACTTC

v_call: TRBV18
clone_size: .
d_call: .
cdr3_length: 14
j_call: TRBJ1-1
cdr3_aa: CASSLQVKNTEAFF
cdr3_nt: TGTGCCAGCTCCCTACAGGTCAAGAACACTGAAGCTTTCTTT

v_call: TRBV6-1
clone_size: .
d_call: .
cdr3_length: 14
j_call: TRBJ1-3
cdr3_aa: CASRPGDSGNTIYF
cdr3_nt: TGTGCCAGCAGGCCGGGAGACTCTGGAAACACCATATATTTT

v_call: TRBV2
clone_size: .
d_call: .
cdr3_length: 14
j_call: TRBJ2-1
cdr3_aa: CASRARNRDNEQFF
cdr3_nt: TGTGCCAGCAGGGCCCGGAATCGGGACAATGAGCAGTTCTTC

v_call: TRBV4-1
clone_size: .
d_call: .
cdr3_length: 14
j_call: TRBJ2-7
cdr3_aa: CASSQTLRDPEQYF
cdr3_nt: TGCGCCAGCAGCCAAACCCTCCGGGACCCCGAGCAGTACTTC

v_call: TRBV9
clone_size: .
d_call: TRBD1
cdr3_length: 17
j_call: TRBJ2-7
cdr3_aa: CASSETPRDRATYEQYF
cdr3_nt: TGTGCCAGCAGCGAGACCCCCCGGGACAGGGCAACCTACGAGCAGTACTTC

v_call: TRBV5-4
clone_size: .
d_call: TRBD1
cdr3_length: 15
j_call: TRBJ1-4
cdr3_aa: CASSSRGQGNEKLFF
cdr3_nt: TGTGCCAGCAGCTCTCGGGGACAGGGAAATGAAAAACTGTTTTTT

v_call: TRBV19
clone_size: .
d_call: TRBD1
cdr3_length: 12
j_call: TRBJ1-2
cdr3_aa: CASSMDRAGYTF
cdr3_nt: TGTGCCAGTAGTATGGACAGGGCTGGCTACACCTTC